The 10 T cell receptor beta chains given below trace back to one sample, sequenced in a study of shared clonotypes between healthy human individuals. The assay was immunoSEQ multiplex PCR, and TCRdb's table has in-frame clones only and misses some. Of approximately 720,000 clones listed, approximately 79% were seen once; the top ten hold about 2%. The specimen sequenced was memory CD4+ T cells sorted from blood. Regarding subset: CD45RA-negative fraction. The source of these receptors is a young woman in good health.

The genes are TRBV18 and TRBJ1-5; 10 nucleotides line up with TRBD1. J lost 3 bases, V lost 6 bases, and 20 bases had no gene match. This CDR3 has 20 residues. Germline CDR1 KGHSH, CDR2 LQKENI. The CDR3 loop is CASSRNRDRGRSSNNQPQHF. The CDR3 region has the DNA TGTGCCAGCTCCCGCAACCGGGACAGGGGCCGCTCGTCCAACAATCAGCCCCAGCATTTT.

V usage is TRBV19 and J usage is TRBJ2-5; possibly TRBD1 for D (6 bases). V was pared by 6 bases and J by 1 base, with 15 bases between. Germline V lookup: CDR1 LNHDA, CDR2 SQIVND (reference sequence). The length of the CDR3 is 15 residues. The CDR3 sequence: CASSPLGQSQETQYF. The CDR3 DNA follows: TGTGCCAGTAGCCCCCTCGGACAGTCCCAAGAGACCCAGTACTTC.

This clone was seen a few times. CDR3 in amino acids: CASGREDYGYTF. The CDR3 region has the DNA TGTGCCAGTGGGCGGGAAGACTATGGCTACACCTTC. The chain combines TRBV25-1 with TRBJ1-2; D unclear. Looked up from germline, CDR1 is MGHDK and CDR2 is SYGVNS. V shed 9 bases and J shed 3 bases, with 11 bases lying between them. The CDR3 length is 12 residues.

This chain uses TRBV6-1 with TRBJ1-5; D is uncertain. Germline CDR1 and CDR2: MNHNS and SASEGT. This CDR3 is built from 14 residues. Trimming stripped 6 bases from V and 7 bases from J, with 16 bases between. The CDR3 protein is CASRAAYREQPQHF. For the CDR3, the DNA is TGTGCCAGCAGAGCGGCCTACCGAGAGCAGCCCCAGCATTTT.

The chain has TRBV7-7 and TRBJ2-7; D perhaps matches TRBD1 (6 bases). V lost 5 bases and J 4 bases, leaving 15 bases between the germline ends. From germline, CDR1 is SSHAT and CDR2 FNYEAQ (reference sequence). The CDR3 runs to 14 residues. CDR3 sequence (DNA): TGTGCCAGCAGCCCCGGTTCAGGGGTATACGAGCAGTACTTC. Amino acids: CASSPGSGVYEQYF.

The chain is built from TRBV27 and TRBJ1-1; D possibly corresponds to TRBD1 (6 bases). The CDR3 is 12 residues long. Trimming removed 6 bases from V and 1 base from J, with 6 bases in between. Germline V CDR1 and CDR2: MNHEY, SMNVEV (reference sequence). CDR3 sequence (DNA): TGTGCCAGCAGCAGGGGGAACACTGAAGCTTTCTTT. Residues: CASSRGNTEAFF.

This clone has only a few counts. The chain is built from TRBV27 and TRBJ1-1; possible D gene TRBD1, 6 bases. Germline V lookup: CDR1 MNHEY, CDR2 SMNVEV (reference sequence). V lost 2 bases and J lost 5, with 15 bases in between. This CDR3 has 15 amino acids. DNA of the CDR3: TGTGCCAGCAGTTTAGGGGCGGGGGGGCAAACTGAAGCTTTCTTT. This translates into CASSLGAGGQTEAFF.

The chain has TRBV2 and TRBJ1-4; D gene ambiguous. V lost 5 bases, J lost 8 bases, and 12 bases lay in between. Germline CDR1 SNHLY, CDR2 FYNNEI. CDR3 length equals 13 residues. The CDR3 sequence is CASSFEAEEKLFF. The DNA of the CDR3 is TGTGCCAGCAGTTTCGAGGCGGAGGAAAAACTGTTTTTT.

The chain carries TRBV7-8 and TRBJ2-7; D unclear. Germline V gene data show CDR1 as SGHVS and CDR2 as FQNEAQ. The length of the CDR3 is 11 residues. The V and J ends lost 5 bases and 4 bases respectively, with 6 bases between them. CDR3 DNA sequence: TGTGCCAGCAGCCAAGAATACGAGCAGTACTTC. This gives the protein CASSQEYEQYF.

As to this clone: This specimen includes other DNA sequences encoding the same CDR3. J is TRBJ2-7 and V is TRBV7-2, with D possibly TRBD1 on 5 matching bases. The CDR3 spans 14 residues. The germline gives CDR1 SGHTA, CDR2 FQGNSA. V dropped 1 base and J dropped 2 bases, with 9 bases sitting between them. CDR3 loop: CASSLERGPYEQYF. The CDR3 coding sequence is TGTGCCAGCAGCTTAGAAAGGGGCCCCTACGAGCAGTACTTC.